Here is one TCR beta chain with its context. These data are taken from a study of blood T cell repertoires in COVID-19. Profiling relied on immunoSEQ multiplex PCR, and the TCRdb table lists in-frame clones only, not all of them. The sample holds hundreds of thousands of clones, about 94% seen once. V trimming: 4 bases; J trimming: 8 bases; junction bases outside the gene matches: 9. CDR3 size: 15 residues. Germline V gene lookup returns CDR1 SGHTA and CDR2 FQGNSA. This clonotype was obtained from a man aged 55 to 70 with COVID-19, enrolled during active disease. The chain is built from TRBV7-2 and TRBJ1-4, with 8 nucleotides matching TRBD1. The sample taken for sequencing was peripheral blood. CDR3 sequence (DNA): TGTGCCAGCAGCTCCTTCAGGGGGCAAGAGGAAAAACTGTTTTTT. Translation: CASSSFRGQEEKLFF.